Each of the 10 T cell receptor beta chains below was sequenced from the same sample in a study of graft-versus-host responses after intestinal transplantation. Sequenced by immunoSEQ multiplex PCR; TCRdb stores in-frame clones only, minus some. The sample holds roughly 13,000 clones; roughly 30% are singletons and the top ten take 5.7%. Source: alloreactive CD4+ T cells from a mixed lymphocyte reaction culture, taken before intestinal transplant. The subset: CFSE-low proliferating T cells sorted from approximately 6-day pre-transplant mixed lymphocyte reaction (GvH or HvG direction). The receptors were sampled from a human patient who received an intestinal transplant.

This chain links TRBV7-2 with TRBJ2-1; 8 positions match TRBD2. Unmatched junction bases numbered 6, after V lost 1 base and J lost 4 bases. The CDR3 sequence is 16 residues long. Germline V lookup: CDR1 SGHTA, CDR2 FQGNSA. The CDR3 is CASSLVGTRRYNEQFF. The DNA for the CDR3 is TGTGCCAGCAGCTTAGTCGGGACTAGGAGGTACAATGAGCAGTTCTTC.

This clone showed up just once. The rearrangement joins TRBV5-1 to TRBJ2-2, with TRBD1 matching 8 bases. V was clipped by 0 bases and J by 8 bases; unmatched bases: 6. Germline V gene data show CDR1 as SGHRS and CDR2 as YFSETQ. The CDR3 length is 15 residues. CDR3 sequence (DNA): TGCGCCAGCAGCTTGGGAGGGACAGGTCGTGGGGAGCTGTTTTTT. It codes for CASSLGGTGRGELFF.

This clone occurred a few times. This chain joins TRBV29-1 and TRBJ1-3; D is possibly TRBD1 (5 bases). Trimming took off 7 bases at V and 0 bases at J, with 13 bases between the two ends. From germline, CDR1 is SQVTM and CDR2 ANQGSEA. This CDR3 is 14 amino acids long. The CDR3 region has the DNA TGCAGCGGCTTAGGGACCAACTCTGGAAACACCATATATTTT. It translates to CSGLGTNSGNTIYF.

By share of the sample, this clone is medium-sized. The chain has TRBV9 and TRBJ2-7; D is undetermined. The ends were cut back, 0 bases at V and 1 base at J, with 11 bases in the middle. Germline V gene data show CDR1 as SGDLS and CDR2 as YYNGEE. The CDR3 loop spans 15 amino acids. CDR3 in amino acids: CASSVDLGSSYEQYF. In DNA, the CDR3 is TGTGCCAGCAGCGTAGATCTGGGATCGTCCTACGAGCAGTACTTC.

The gene calls are TRBV9 and TRBJ1-1; D gene ambiguous. Germline V CDR1 and CDR2: SGDLS, YYNGEE. Trimming cost V 0 bases and J 0 bases, with 3 bases left between them. The CDR3 runs 13 residues. The chain's CDR3 is CASSVAMNTEAFF. The CDR3, as DNA: TGTGCCAGCAGCGTAGCTATGAACACTGAAGCTTTCTTT.

The genes are TRBV27 and TRBJ1-5; 7 bases line up with TRBD1. CDR1 MNHEY and CDR2 SMNVEV come from the germline V gene (reference sequence). The trim removed 3 bases at V and 4 bases at J, leaving 3 bases unmatched. The CDR3 is made up of 14 amino acids. Here the CDR3 reads CASSFGGQNQPQHF. Here the CDR3 DNA reads TGTGCCAGCAGTTTCGGGGGACAGAATCAGCCCCAGCATTTT.

This clone has only a few counts. V is TRBV5-4 and J is TRBJ2-1, with 8 nucleotides matching TRBD2. Germline CDR1 SGHNT, CDR2 YYREEE (reference sequence). This CDR3 is built from 17 residues. Trimming removed 0 bases from V and 1 base from J; junction bases left unmatched: 6. The CDR3 sequence is CASSLAWGLGSYNEQFF. As DNA, the CDR3 is TGTGCCAGCAGCTTGGCCTGGGGACTAGGGTCCTACAATGAGCAGTTCTTC.

The chain couples TRBV19 to TRBJ2-7; 7 bases match TRBD1. Losses at the gene ends were 3 bases for V and 4 bases for J; bases not matched to a gene: 3. Germline CDR1 reads LNHDA; CDR2 reads SQIVND (reference sequence). CDR3 length: 13 residues. The CDR3 loop reads CASSINRGYEQYF. In DNA, the CDR3 is TGTGCCAGTAGTATCAACAGGGGATACGAGCAGTACTTC.

This chain connects TRBV21-1 to TRBJ2-1; the table's D call of TRBD1 was not tested on the DNA. TRBV21-1 is a known pseudogene. This CDR3 has 11 amino acids. The CDR3 DNA reads as TGTGCCTATAGGACAGACGACAAGCAGTTCTTC. Translated, it gives CAYRTDDKQFF.

The V call is TRBV11-2, the J call TRBJ2-5, with 7 positions matching TRBD2. Losses at the gene ends were 5 bases for V and 3 bases for J; bases not matched to a gene: 3. There are 13 residues in the CDR3. Germline V gives CDR1 SGHAT, CDR2 FQNNGV. The CDR3 bases are TGTGCCAGCAGCCGAGCGGGAAAAGAGACCCAGTACTTC. Its protein product is CASSRAGKETQYF.